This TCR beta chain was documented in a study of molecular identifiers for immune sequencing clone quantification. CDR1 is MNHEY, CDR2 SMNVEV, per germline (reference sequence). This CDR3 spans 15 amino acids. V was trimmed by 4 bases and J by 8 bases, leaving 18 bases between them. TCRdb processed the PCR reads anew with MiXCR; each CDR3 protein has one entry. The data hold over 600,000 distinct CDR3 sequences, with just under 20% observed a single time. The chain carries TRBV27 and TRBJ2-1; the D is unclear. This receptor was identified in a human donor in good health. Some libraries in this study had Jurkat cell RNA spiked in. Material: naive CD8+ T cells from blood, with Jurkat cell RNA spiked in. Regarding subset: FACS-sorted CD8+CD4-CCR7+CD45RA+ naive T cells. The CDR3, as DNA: TGTGCCAGCAGTTCCCAGCTAGTTAGTGTCGATGAGCAGTTCTTC. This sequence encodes CASSSQLVSVDEQFF.